The T cell receptor beta chain under discussion was sequenced for a study of CD4 T cells in relation to SARS-CoV-2 and coronaviruses. For the study at large: TCR beta CDR3s were sequenced after approximately 11-day antigen culture of PBMCs. Controls used an HIV-1 Nef peptide pool or no peptide.

Germline loops: CDR1 SEHNR, CDR2 FQNEAQ (reference sequence). The V gene lost 5 bases and the J gene lost 5 bases, with 15 bases spanning the gap. This CDR3 is built from 14 residues. CD4+ T cells from unexposed donors were obtained before the COVID-19 pandemic (2011-2018). After ten to eleven days of culture, CD4+ T cells were isolated. Fresh IL-2 medium replaced half the medium on days 3 and 7. Remarks on this clone: The target antigen is unknown.

Points from the study as a whole: Compared with monoreactive clones, crossreactive clones showed significantly weaker SARS-CoV-2 expansion.

Some clones are missing from TCRdb's copy, which holds only in-frame ones; the method was immunoSEQ multiplex PCR. The sample holds about 25,000 clones, roughly four fifths seen once. The V gene is TRBV7-9, the J gene TRBJ1-2; D is unclear. Input material: CD4+ T cells from PBMCs, cultured in vitro. This receptor was identified in a human donor in good health. The CDR3 loop is CASSIEPQAYGYTF. For the CDR3, the DNA is TGTGCCAGCAGCATAGAACCCCAGGCGTATGGCTACACCTTC. Together with reference TRBV7-9 and TRBJ1-2, the CDR3 gives the full variable domain: DTGVSQNPRHKITKRGQNVTFRCDPISEHNRLYWYRQTLGQGPEFLTYFQNEAQLEKSRLLSDRFSAERPKGSFSTLEIQRTEQGDSAMYLCASSIEPQAYGYTFGSGTRLTVV.